These T cell receptor beta chains were read from a single sample in a study of T cell repertoires in cytomegalovirus infection. TCRdb re-derived calls from the reads in MiXCR, one entry per CDR3 protein. The sample includes around 490,000 distinct CDR3 sequences, less than 30% seen only once; the top ten take less than 15%. Sequenced: PBMCs. Receptors were obtained from a human donor in good health (CMV status not recorded). Some clones in this sample may be carry-over from other donors' samples. CDR3s leave out the opening cysteine and the closing phenylalanine or tryptophan.

V gene	J gene	CDR3 protein
TRBV4-3	TRBJ1-6	ASSQASGNSPLH
TRBV11-3	TRBJ1-1	ASSLVSSHRPEAF
TRBV7-9	TRBJ2-7	ASSRDPTYEQY
TRBV7-2	TRBJ1-4	ASSLSAGRATGEKLF
TRBV20-1	TRBJ2-7	SARDLGRAYEQY
TRBV29-1	TRBJ2-2	SVGTEANTGELF
TRBV20-1	TRBJ1-5	SAREPASEPQH
TRBV28	TRBJ1-1	AAQTGKSEAF
TRBV14	TRBJ2-1	ASRMTGFEQF
TRBV18	TRBJ2-2	ASSPSTNTGELF
TRBV6-5	TRBJ2-1	ASIGFGGGGGEQF
TRBV28	TRBJ2-7	ASKMRAAFYEQY
TRBV4-2	TRBJ1-5	ASSPFGGPDQPQH
TRBV7-9	TRBJ2-2	ASSLAQNGELF
TRBV12-3/TRBV12-4	TRBJ1-5	ATGLSANQPQH
TRBV7-9	TRBJ2-5	ASNQDSEETQY
TRBV27	TRBJ1-2	ASRPTGVGYGYT
TRBV5-5	TRBJ2-7	ASSGSGISRSEQY
TRBV6-5	TRBJ2-7	ASKQGRQTYEQY
TRBV4-3	TRBJ2-1	ASSQEPTSGVSSYNEQF
TRBV6-2/TRBV6-3	TRBJ1-5	ASSYRDRAGYQPQH
TRBV7-6	TRBJ1-1	ASSLSGGSEAF
TRBV20-1	TRBJ2-7	SARGRGKSIYEQY
TRBV12-3/TRBV12-4	TRBJ1-2	ASSLDRAPLYGYT
TRBV19	TRBJ1-6	ASSTVQGANSPLH
TRBV19	TRBJ1-5	ASSMAGTIHHQPQH
TRBV9	TRBJ1-1	ASSADSWGTEAF
TRBV24-1	TRBJ2-1	ATSDFTSAGEQF
TRBV7-2	TRBJ2-5	ASSLVGRGLGETQY
TRBV7-9	TRBJ2-5	ASSRSGETQY
TRBV12-3/TRBV12-4	TRBJ1-5	ASRPGQVSNQPQH
TRBV5-1	TRBJ1-1	ASSSQQGLTEAF
TRBV6-1	TRBJ2-1	ASRRRQGLADYNEQF
TRBV24-1	TRBJ2-3	ATSDPQDTDTQY
TRBV2	TRBJ2-1	ASSEVSSYNEQF
TRBV6-2/TRBV6-3	TRBJ2-3	ASRSGGSTDTQY
TRBV30	TRBJ1-2	AWSVHGAHPRRSGYT
TRBV15	TRBJ1-2	ATSRDYLSRDAGYT
TRBV6-8	TRBJ1-2	ASRTGQPFYGYT
TRBV7-6	TRBJ1-6	ASSLGDGHNSPLH
TRBV28	TRBJ2-3	ASRPRLAGPTVGQY
TRBV6-5	TRBJ2-1	ASSLRAGTYNEQF
TRBV7-9	TRBJ1-1	ASSEGQVYTEAF
TRBV7-6	TRBJ2-5	ASSRGYLQETQY
TRBV2	TRBJ2-5	ASRGLAGSPVAQY
TRBV5-5	TRBJ2-1	ASKWELATGRSYNEQF
TRBV7-8	TRBJ1-1	ASSLDRVTEAF
TRBV7-8	TRBJ2-1	ASSLDRGSEQF
TRBV4-3	TRBJ1-2	ASSQLRVGGYT
TRBV6-2/TRBV6-3	TRBJ2-5	ASSRTGTAETQY
TRBV20-1	TRBJ1-5	SARDRTGTSNQPQH
TRBV6-4	TRBJ1-1	ASSDQVNTEAF
TRBV7-3	TRBJ2-3	ASSLITGGRATDTQY
TRBV28	TRBJ2-1	ASSRTRTRATEQF
TRBV14	TRBJ1-2	ASSQEHPNYGYT
TRBV7-3	TRBJ2-6	ASSNMPGQGAGANVLT
TRBV7-9	TRBJ2-1	ASSLLGLAAQRTQF